A selection of T cell receptor beta chains follows, all from one sample in a study of blood T cell repertoires in COVID-19. TCRdb's table, derived via immunoSEQ multiplex PCR, lists solely in-frame clones and lacks some. The table lists around 260,000 clones, approximately 86% of them singletons. The sample was peripheral blood. These receptors were collected from a man under 40 with active or convalescent COVID-19. The CDR3 runs from the conserved cysteine through the conserved F or W. Each record gives: V gene, D gene, clone size, J gene, CDR3 DNA, CDR3 protein. D genes are given only for firm matches. Not all rows give a size; the values are once, few, many and, for expanded clones, a class.

TRBV5-1,TRBD2,-,TRBJ2-7,TGCGCCAGCAGCGGGGCGGGGGGAGACGAGCAGTACTTC,CASSGAGGDEQYF
TRBV2,-,-,TRBJ2-2,TGTGCCAGCAGTGTCGCGCTACTCACCGGGGAGCTGTTTTTT,CASSVALLTGELFF
TRBV14,TRBD2,-,TRBJ2-3,TGTGCCAGCAGCCAGTATCGCGGGGGGATAGGAAGCACAGATACGCAGTATTTT,CASSQYRGGIGSTDTQYF
TRBV12-3/TRBV12-4,-,-,TRBJ2-7,TGTGCCAGCAGTTTCGCCTACGAGCAGTACTTC,CASSFAYEQYF
TRBV3-1/TRBV3-2,-,once,TRBJ1-5,TGTGCCAGCAGCCAAGTTAATAGCAATCAGCCCCAGCATTTT,CASSQVNSNQPQHF
TRBV5-1,-,-,TRBJ1-2,TGCGCCAGCAGCTTGGCCGGAGGAAGCTATGGCTACACCTTC,CASSLAGGSYGYTF
TRBV5-1,TRBD1,-,TRBJ1-2,TGCGCCAGCTCCTCGACAGGGGATGGCTACACCTTC,CASSSTGDGYTF
TRBV27,TRBD1,few,TRBJ1-3,TGTGCCAGCAGTTTAAGGGGGGGACAGGCTGGAAACACCATATATTTT,CASSLRGGQAGNTIYF
TRBV7-8,TRBD1,-,TRBJ1-1,TGTGCCAGCAGACCCCCCGGGACAGCGAACACTGAAGCTTTCTTT,CASRPPGTANTEAFF
TRBV9,-,once,TRBJ2-7,TGTGCCAGCAGCGTAGGGGCAGGCGACTCCTACGAGCAGTACTTC,CASSVGAGDSYEQYF
TRBV11-2,-,once,TRBJ1-1,TGTGCCAGCAAGATAGGGGCGCAGAACACTGAAGCTTTCTTT,CASKIGAQNTEAFF
TRBV7-2,TRBD1,-,TRBJ2-7,TGTGCCAGCAGCTTCAGACAGGGGATCTCCTACGAGCAGTACTTC,CASSFRQGISYEQYF
TRBV12-5,TRBD1,-,TRBJ1-1,TGTGCTAGTGGTTTGCAGGGGGGCACTGAAGCTTTCTTT,CASGLQGGTEAFF
TRBV11-2,-,-,TRBJ1-3,TGTGCCAGCAGCTTAGCCGGGGATGGGTCTGGAAACACCATATATTTT,CASSLAGDGSGNTIYF
TRBV5-1,TRBD1,few,TRBJ1-2,TGCGCCAGCAGCACCGGACAGGGCCTCTATGGCTACACCTTC,CASSTGQGLYGYTF
TRBV3-1/TRBV3-2,TRBD1,-,TRBJ1-1,TGTGCCAGCAGCCATCCTACAGGGGGCAACACTGAAGCTTTCTTT,CASSHPTGGNTEAFF
TRBV13,TRBD2,-,TRBJ2-3,TGTGCCAGCAGCTTAACGGCGGGGGGGCCTGGAGATACGCAGTATTTT,CASSLTAGGPGDTQYF
TRBV6-5,-,-,TRBJ2-7,TGTGCCAGCAGTTACTCGAGGGAGCGCTACGAGCAGTACTTC,CASSYSRERYEQYF
TRBV5-1,TRBD2,-,TRBJ2-1,TGCGCCAGCAGCGACTTAGCGGGGGGCAACAATGAGCAGTTCTTC,CASSDLAGGNNEQFF
TRBV27,TRBD1,-,TRBJ2-1,TGTGCCAGCAGTTTCACAGGGGGTGGGTATGAGCAGTTCTTC,CASSFTGGGYEQFF
TRBV12-3/TRBV12-4,-,-,TRBJ1-1,TGTGCCAGCAGTTTTAGGGGCTTTGCTGAAGCTTTCTTT,CASSFRGFAEAFF
TRBV5-1,-,-,TRBJ2-2,TGCGCCAGCAGCCCCCCACTCTTAACGAACACCGGGGAGCTGTTTTTT,CASSPPLLTNTGELFF
TRBV7-2,TRBD1,-,TRBJ2-7,TGTGCCAGCAGCTTCTCCGGGACAGGTAGCGAGCAGTACTTC,CASSFSGTGSEQYF
TRBV7-2,-,once,TRBJ1-6,TGTGCCAGCAGCTTAGGATCGACAGAGAAGGGGGCACCCCTCCACTTT,CASSLGSTEKGAPLHF
TRBV7-6,-,-,TRBJ1-1,TGTGCCAGCAGCCCGGCCGGGACACCGGCTTTCTTT,CASSPAGTPAFF
TRBV4-1,TRBD1,-,TRBJ2-2,TGCGCCAGCAGCCAGACTACTACAGGGGCCGCCCACGGGGAGCTGTTTTTT,CASSQTTTGAAHGELFF
TRBV19,-,-,TRBJ2-3,TGTGCCAGTAGTATCGAGGCCAGGGTAACAGATACGCAGTATTTT,CASSIEARVTDTQYF
TRBV5-6,-,-,TRBJ1-2,TGTGCCAGCAGCTTGGACACAGGTTATGGCTACACCTTC,CASSLDTGYGYTF
TRBV5-4,-,-,TRBJ1-2,TGTGCCAGCAGCCACACCGACACAGCAAGGCACTATGGCTACACCTTC,CASSHTDTARHYGYTF
TRBV18,TRBD1,-,TRBJ1-1,TGTGCCAGCTCACCTTGGACAGGGCTGAACACTGAAGCTTTCTTT,CASSPWTGLNTEAFF
TRBV4-3,-,-,TRBJ2-1,TGCGCCAGCAGCCAATTACCCGGGGGTGGGGGGAATGAGCAGTTCTTC,CASSQLPGGGGNEQFF
TRBV7-9,-,-,TRBJ2-7,TGTGCCAGCAGCTTATCCTTTAGTGACTCCTACGAGCAGTACTTC,CASSLSFSDSYEQYF
TRBV6-1,-,-,TRBJ2-7,TGTGCCAGCAGTGAACATAGGCGAGGGTCAACGTACTTC,CASSEHRRGSTYF
TRBV27,TRBD1,-,TRBJ2-6,TGTGCCAGCAGCCACATGACAGGGTCCCACTCTGGGGCCAACGTCCTGACTTTC,CASSHMTGSHSGANVLTF
TRBV5-1,-,-,TRBJ2-7,TGCGCCAGCAGGGAGGCCTCGGGGTGGGAGCAGTACTTC,CASREASGWEQYF
TRBV4-2,TRBD1,-,TRBJ1-1,TGTGCCAGCAGCGGAAAAGGGGGCTCGACTGAAGCTTTCTTT,CASSGKGGSTEAFF
TRBV7-2,-,-,TRBJ2-7,TGTGCCAGCAGCTTAGGTTCAGTCGTAACCTACGAGCAGTACTTC,CASSLGSVVTYEQYF
TRBV5-6,-,-,TRBJ1-5,TGTGCCAGCAGCTTGCTTTCCCAGCCCCAGCATTTT,CASSLLSQPQHF